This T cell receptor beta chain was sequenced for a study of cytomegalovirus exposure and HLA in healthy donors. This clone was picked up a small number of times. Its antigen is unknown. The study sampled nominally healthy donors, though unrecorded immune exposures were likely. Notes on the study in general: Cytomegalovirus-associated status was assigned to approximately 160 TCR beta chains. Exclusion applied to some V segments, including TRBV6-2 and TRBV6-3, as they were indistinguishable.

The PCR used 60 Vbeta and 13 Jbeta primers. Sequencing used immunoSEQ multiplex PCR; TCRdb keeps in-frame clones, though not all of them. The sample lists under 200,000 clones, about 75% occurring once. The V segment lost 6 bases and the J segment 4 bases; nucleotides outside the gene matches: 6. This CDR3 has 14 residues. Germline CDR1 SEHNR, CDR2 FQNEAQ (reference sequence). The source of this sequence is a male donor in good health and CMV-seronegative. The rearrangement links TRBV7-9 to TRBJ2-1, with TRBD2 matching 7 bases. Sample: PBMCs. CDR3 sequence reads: CASRGGGDYNEQFF. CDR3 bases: TGTGCCAGCAGGGGGGGAGGGGATTACAATGAGCAGTTCTTC.